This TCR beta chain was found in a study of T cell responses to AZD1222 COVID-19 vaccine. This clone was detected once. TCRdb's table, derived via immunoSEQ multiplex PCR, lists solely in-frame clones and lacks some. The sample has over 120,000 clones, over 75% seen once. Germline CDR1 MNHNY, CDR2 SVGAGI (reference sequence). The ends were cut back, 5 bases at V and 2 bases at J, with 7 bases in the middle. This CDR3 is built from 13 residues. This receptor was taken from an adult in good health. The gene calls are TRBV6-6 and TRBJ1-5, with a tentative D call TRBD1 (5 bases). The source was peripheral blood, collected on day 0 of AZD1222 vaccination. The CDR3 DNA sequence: TGTGCCAGCAGTCCCAGGGGCAATCAGCCCCAGCATTTT. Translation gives CASSPRGNQPQHF.